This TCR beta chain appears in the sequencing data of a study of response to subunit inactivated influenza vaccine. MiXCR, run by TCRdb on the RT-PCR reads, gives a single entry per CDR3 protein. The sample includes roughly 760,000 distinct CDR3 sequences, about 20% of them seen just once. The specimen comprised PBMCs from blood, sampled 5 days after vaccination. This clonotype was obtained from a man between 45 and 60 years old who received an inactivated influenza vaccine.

CDR3 nucleotide sequence: TGTGCCAGCTCCGTGAGGGGGGCAAACTATGGCTACACCTTC. Protein: CASSVRGANYGYTF. The rearrangement uses TRBV12-3 or TRBV12-4 and TRBJ1-2; a possible D gene is TRBD1 (6 bases). This CDR3 spans 14 amino acids. V was pared by 8 bases and J by 2 bases, with 15 bases between.